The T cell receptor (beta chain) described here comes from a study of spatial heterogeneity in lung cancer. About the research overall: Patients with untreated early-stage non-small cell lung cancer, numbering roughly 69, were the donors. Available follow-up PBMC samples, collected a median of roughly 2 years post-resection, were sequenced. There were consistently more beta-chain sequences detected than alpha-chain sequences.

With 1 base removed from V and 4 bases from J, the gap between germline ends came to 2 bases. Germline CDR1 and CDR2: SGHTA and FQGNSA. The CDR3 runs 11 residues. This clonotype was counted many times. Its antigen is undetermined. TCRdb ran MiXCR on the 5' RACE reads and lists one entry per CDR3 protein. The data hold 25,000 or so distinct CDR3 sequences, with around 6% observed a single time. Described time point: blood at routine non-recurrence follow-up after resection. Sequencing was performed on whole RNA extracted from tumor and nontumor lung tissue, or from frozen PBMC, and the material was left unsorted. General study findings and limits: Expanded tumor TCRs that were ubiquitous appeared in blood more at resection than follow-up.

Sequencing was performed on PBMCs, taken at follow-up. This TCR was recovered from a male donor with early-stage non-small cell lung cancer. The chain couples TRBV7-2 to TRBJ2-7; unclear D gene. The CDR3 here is CASSLEYEQYF. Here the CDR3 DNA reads TGTGCCAGCAGCTTAGAATACGAGCAGTACTTC.